The 13 T cell receptor beta chains below come from one sample, sequenced in a study of T cell clusters in autoimmune cytopenias. TRB was amplified by touch-down multiplex PCR, primer pools A and B combined. TCRdb re-called the multiplex PCR reads and catalogs CDR3 proteins one per entry, DNA excluded. This sample's table has about 2,000 distinct CDR3 sequences. Approximately 36,000 genome equivalents of blood DNA were amplified for TRB. Input material: peripheral blood. Every receptor here comes from a human donor with an autoimmune cytopenia or autoimmune hepatitis (not recorded which).

V usage is TRBV19 and J usage is TRBJ2-7; TCRdb calls TRBD2, which cannot be checked without DNA. Germline V gives CDR1 LNHDA, CDR2 SQIVND (reference sequence). There are 15 residues in the CDR3. CDR3 in amino acids: CASSTGTSVYNEQYF.

In terms of frequency, this clonotype is medium-sized (0.01 to 0.1%). The J gene is TRBJ1-2, the V gene TRBV30; TCRdb selects TRBD1, and the lack of DNA leaves this call unchecked. This CDR3 is built from 12 residues. Germline values: CDR1 GTSNPN, CDR2 SVGIG (reference sequence). This CDR3 is CASGTANYGYTF.

According to its frequency, this clonotype is medium-sized. The chain joins TRBV5-4 to TRBJ1-2; lacking DNA, the TRBD1 call made by TCRdb goes unchecked. Germline V gene sequence: CDR1 SGHNT, CDR2 YYREEE (reference sequence). The CDR3 is 12 residues long. The CDR3: CASSLWDREVTF.

The rearrangement links TRBV10-3 to TRBJ1-5; without DNA, the TCRdb call of TRBD1 cannot be checked. Germline lookup yields CDR1 ENHRY and CDR2 SYGVKD. This CDR3 is built from 14 residues. The CDR3: CAISETGVHQPQHF.

By frequency, this clonotype registers medium-sized (0.01 to 0.1%). The chain employs TRBV18 and TRBJ1-2. CDR3 length: 14 residues. CDR1 KGHSH and CDR2 LQKENI come from the germline V gene. The CDR3 region is CASSPGFSSIGYTF.

The CDR3 reads CASSYSAGSEKLFF. This chain uses TRBV6-5 with TRBJ1-4. The CDR3 loop spans 14 amino acids. Germline V gene lookup returns CDR1 MNHEY and CDR2 SVGAGI.

Measured by frequency, this clonotype is large. The gene calls are TRBV6-5 and TRBJ2-2. The CDR3 loop spans 16 amino acids. From germline, CDR1 is MNHEY and CDR2 SVGAGI. CDR3 in amino acids: CASSYSIDANTGELFF.

By frequency, this clonotype registers large. The chain joins TRBV19 to TRBJ1-6; TCRdb proposes TRBD1, but this gene call is untestable without DNA. The CDR3 consists of 12 residues. Germline CDR1 and CDR2: LNHDA and SQIVND (reference sequence). The CDR3 sequence: CASSKGDSPLHF. Full variable domain (remainder filled in from reference TRBV19 and TRBJ1-6): DGGITQSPKYLFRKEGQNVTLSCEQNLNHDAMYWYRQDPGQGLRLIYYSQIVNDFQKGDIAEGYSVSREKKESFPLTVTSAQKNPTAFYLCASSKGDSPLHFGNGTRLTVT.

This clonotype counts as medium-sized (0.01 to 0.1%) by frequency. This chain links TRBV18 with TRBJ2-1. CDR3 size: 13 residues. In germline, CDR1 is KGHSH, CDR2 LQKENI. CDR3 residues: CASSPTAQGEQFF.

This clonotype counts as medium-sized by frequency. V and J are TRBV30 and TRBJ2-3. This CDR3 contains 13 residues. CDR1 is GTSNPN, CDR2 SVGIG, per germline (reference sequence). The CDR3 sequence is CAWSVGVADTQYF.

This rearrangement joins TRBV5-1 to TRBJ1-1; the D call of TRBD1 rests on TCRdb alone, since no DNA is present to check it. In germline, CDR1 is SGHRS, CDR2 YFSETQ. The CDR3 is made up of 15 amino acids. The CDR3: CASSLATGMGTEAFF.

By frequency, this clonotype registers medium-sized. The V and J genes are TRBV12-3 or TRBV12-4 and TRBJ2-1; TCRdb calls TRBD2, which cannot be checked without DNA. The CDR3 has 16 residues. The CDR3 here is CASSFLPTLRYNEQFF.

This clonotype is deemed medium-sized by its frequency. The V call is TRBV6-5, the J call TRBJ1-6. In germline, CDR1 is MNHEY, CDR2 SVGAGI. The CDR3 has 13 amino acids. The CDR3 reads CASRSSYNSPLHF.